The 10 T cell receptor beta chains presented below share a single source sample, sequenced in a study of Ad26.COV2.S vaccination and SARS-CoV-2 variants. The repertoire was sequenced with immunoSEQ multiplex PCR; TCRdb's copy has only in-frame clones and lacks some. This table has roughly 180,000 clones, around 90% appearing once. The sample in question was peripheral blood, obtained after recovery from COVID-19. Receptors were obtained from a human donor who had recovered from COVID-19.

The chain uses TRBV12-5 and TRBJ2-5; unclear D gene. The CDR3 consists of 13 residues. Germline CDR1 and CDR2: LGHNT and FRNRAP. V was trimmed by 1 base and J by 3 bases, leaving 6 bases between them. CDR3 protein: CASGLALEETQYF. The CDR3 bases are TGTGCTAGTGGTTTGGCCCTGGAAGAGACCCAGTACTTC.

This chain links TRBV7-9 with TRBJ2-1; D is perhaps TRBD1 (7 bases). V lost 4 bases, J lost 5 bases, and 12 bases lay in between. CDR3 size: 14 residues. Germline CDR1 reads SEHNR; CDR2 reads FQNEAQ (reference sequence). CDR3 region: CASSSRDRNNEQFF. The CDR3 DNA is TGTGCCAGCAGCTCGCGGGACAGAAACAATGAGCAGTTCTTC. Using reference TRBV7-9 and TRBJ2-1 for the parts outside the CDR3, the full variable domain is DTGVSQNPRHKITKRGQNVTFRCDPISEHNRLYWYRQTLGQGPEFLTYFQNEAQLEKSRLLSDRFSAERPKGSFSTLEIQRTEQGDSAMYLCASSSRDRNNEQFFGPGTRLTVL.

The CDR3 region is CAFMGHLNTEAFF. CDR3 coding DNA: TGTGCCTTTATGGGACACTTGAACACTGAAGCTTTCTTT. The gene calls are TRBV2 and TRBJ1-1, with D perhaps matching TRBD1 (6 bases). Germline V gene sequence: CDR1 SNHLY, CDR2 FYNNEI. The V end was cut by 11 bases, the J end by 0 bases, with 13 bases between. The CDR3 contains 13 residues.

The chain recombines TRBV19 with TRBJ2-3, with TRBD2 as a possible D gene (6 bases). The CDR3 totals 15 residues. V gave up 3 bases and J gave up 3 bases, with 13 bases separating them. Germline V gene data show CDR1 as LNHDA and CDR2 as SQIVND (reference sequence). CDR3 DNA: TGTGCCAGTAGTATCTCAGGGACTGGGACAGATACGCAGTATTTT. Translated: CASSISGTGTDTQYF.

This chain joins TRBV20-1 and TRBJ2-1; 12 nucleotides agree with TRBD2. The V segment lost 3 bases and the J segment 9 bases; nucleotides outside the gene matches: 9. In germline, CDR1 is DFQATT, CDR2 SNEGSKA (reference sequence). This CDR3 comprises 15 residues. The CDR3 sequence: CSASPTSGGVSEQFF. The CDR3 DNA follows: TGCAGTGCTAGTCCGACTAGCGGGGGAGTGAGTGAGCAGTTCTTC.

In this sample, this clone turned up a few times. The CDR3 sequence: CASSRPSSGGFYEQYF. The CDR3 DNA is TGTGCCAGCAGTCGACCTTCTAGCGGGGGGTTCTACGAGCAGTACTTC. The chain is built from TRBV4-2 and TRBJ2-7; 11 bases align to TRBD2. Germline loops: CDR1 LGHNA, CDR2 YNFKEQ. V lost 6 bases, J lost 3 bases, and 10 bases stayed unmatched. CDR3 length: 16 residues.

This chain joins TRBV13 and TRBJ2-3; D not resolved. The CDR3 totals 13 residues. Germline V gene sequence: CDR1 PRHDT, CDR2 FYEKMQ (reference sequence). V lost 3 bases, J lost 3 bases, and 7 bases lay in between. Here the CDR3 DNA reads TGTGCCAGCAGCTTGGGCCTTACAGATACGCAGTATTTT. Protein product: CASSLGLTDTQYF.

The chain has TRBV5-4 and TRBJ1-6; no definite D call. V was clipped by 4 bases and J by 7 bases, with 6 bases between them. This CDR3 has 12 residues. Germline loops: CDR1 SGHNT, CDR2 YYREEE (reference sequence). The CDR3 region is CASSLQNSPLHF. DNA for the CDR3: TGTGCCAGCAGCCTACAAAATTCACCCCTCCACTTT.

The rearrangement uses TRBV29-1 and TRBJ2-2; TRBD2 matches at 11 bases. Germline lookup yields CDR1 SQVTM and CDR2 ANQGSEA. CDR3 size: 15 residues. With 7 bases clipped from V and 8 bases from J, the junction kept 12 bases outside the gene matches. The CDR3 region has the DNA TGCAGCGCTAAGCGCACTAGCGGGGGACTAGGGGAGCTGTTTTTT. Its translation is CSAKRTSGGLGELFF.

The chain joins TRBV2 to TRBJ2-7; D unclear. Germline values: CDR1 SNHLY, CDR2 FYNNEI. V lost 2 bases, J lost 0 bases, and 14 bases lay in between. CDR3 length: 16 amino acids. CDR3 coding DNA: TGTGCCAGCAGTGAACACCCCTCGGAAAGCTCCTACGAGCAGTACTTC. Translating it yields CASSEHPSESSYEQYF.